This T cell receptor (beta chain) is from a study of blood T cell repertoires in COVID-19. Overall study context: Both acute and convalescent COVID-19 samples were obtained from the United States, Italy and Spain. From T cells, B-cell-depleted T cells, or PBMCs came the material, which was cDNA or gDNA.

Recruited during active infection, patients (from Seattle) were subsequently followed longitudinally. In the original analysis: Estimation of nucleated cell counts was performed using reference gene primer amplification. TCRdb's table, derived via immunoSEQ multiplex PCR, lists solely in-frame clones and lacks some. V, J and clone size are taken as reported in that table, and D and trimming were inferred from the DNA itself. Among approximately 140,000 clones listed, 80% to 90% were seen once. Trimming removed 4 bases from V and 2 bases from J; junction bases left unmatched: 8. Germline CDR1 and CDR2: SGHTA and FQGNSA. The CDR3 sequence is 16 residues long.

The gene calls are TRBV7-2 and TRBJ2-3; the match to TRBD2 covers 8 bases. The sample consisted of peripheral blood. This receptor was obtained from a man aged 18-30 years with COVID-19, enrolled during active disease. The CDR3 DNA follows: TGTGCCAGCAGCTCGGGAGGGAGATGGGACACAGATACGCAGTATTTT. Translating it yields CASSSGGRWDTDTQYF.